Shown below are 14 T cell receptor beta chains from a single sample sequenced in a study of T-cell memory formation after mild COVID-19. TCRdb passed the 5' RACE reads through MiXCR, listing each CDR3 protein once. The sample contains around 200,000 distinct CDR3 sequences, about 10% of which appear only once. The sample comprised PBMCs or a T cell subset sorted from them (not recorded which). Source of these receptors: a man aged 18 to 35 who had mild COVID-19 (a few samples of this study predate the infection). Cell type and time point are not known.

The table lists this clonotype with a few counts. This rearrangement joins TRBV5-1 to TRBJ2-5, with D unresolved. Germline-derived CDR1 and CDR2 are SGHRS and YFSETQ. The CDR3 is made up of 15 amino acids. V was cut by 2 bases and J by 7 bases, with 18 bases left in between. The CDR3 loop reads CASSFGMGASGTQYF. The CDR3 DNA sequence: TGCGCCAGCAGCTTTGGGATGGGCGCGTCGGGGACCCAGTACTTC. The variable domain in full, with the rest retrieved from reference TRBV5-1 and TRBJ2-5, is KAGVTQTPRYLIKTRGQQVTLSCSPISGHRSVSWYQQTPGQGLQFLFEYFSETQRNKGNFPGRFSGRQFSNSRSEMNVSTLELGDSALYLCASSFGMGASGTQYFGPGTRLLVL.

The sample holds a few counts of this clonotype. This sequence joins TRBV2 and TRBJ2-2; 10 nucleotides match TRBD2. Trimming at V came to 7 bases and at J to 4 bases, leaving 3 bases not matched to a gene. Germline CDR1 reads SNHLY; CDR2 reads FYNNEI. This CDR3 spans 14 amino acids. Here the CDR3 reads CASTERGGTGELFF. The CDR3 DNA reads as TGTGCCAGCACCGAGCGGGGGGGCACCGGGGAGCTGTTTTTT.

J is TRBJ2-2 and V is TRBV7-2; D is uncertain. The germline V gene has CDR1 SGHTA and CDR2 FQGNSA. Trimming left V 1 base short and J 3 bases short, with 9 bases between. This CDR3 spans 15 amino acids. The CDR3, as DNA: TGTGCCAGCAGCTTAGTTTATGGGGACACCGGGGAGCTGTTTTTT. Amino acids: CASSLVYGDTGELFF.

The chain employs TRBV7-2 and TRBJ1-5; D ambiguous. V lost 4 bases to trimming and J lost 5 bases, with 6 bases between them. CDR1 and CDR2 (germline): SGHTA, FQGNSA. The CDR3 sequence is 12 residues long. For the CDR3, the DNA is TGTGCCAGCAGCTGGGGAGATCAGCCCCAGCATTTT. This translates into CASSWGDQPQHF.

V is TRBV23-1 and J is TRBJ1-1, with D unclear. TRBV23-1 belongs to the ORF category, with a function that is uncertain. The CDR3 has 11 residues. The ends were cut back, 3 bases at V and 7 bases at J, with 6 bases in the middle. The CDR3 protein is CASSQDGEAFF. DNA for the CDR3: TGCGCCAGCAGTCAGGACGGTGAAGCTTTCTTT.

The V and J genes are TRBV12-5 and TRBJ2-7, with 9 nucleotides matching TRBD1. The junction had 12 bases not matched to a gene; V was cut back by 9 bases and J by 6 bases. Germline values: CDR1 LGHNT, CDR2 FRNRAP. The CDR3 contains 14 residues. The CDR3 coding sequence is TGTGCTAGCGCGGGGCCGACAGGGGGTGGCGAGCAGTACTTC. Translated, it gives CASAGPTGGGEQYF.

V gene TRBV21-1 combines with J gene TRBJ1-6; the D segment call TRBD1 is taken from the table without a DNA check. TRBV21-1 is listed as a pseudogene. The CDR3 loop spans 14 amino acids. CDR3 bases: TGTGCCAGCAGCCCGGACAGGGGGCAGTCACCCCTCCACTTT. The encoded protein is CASSPDRGQSPLHF.

V is TRBV9 and J is TRBJ1-1; a weak D match, TRBD1 (5 bases). Trimming removed 0 bases from V and 6 bases from J, with 9 bases in between. This CDR3 contains 13 residues. Germline V gene data show CDR1 as SGDLS and CDR2 as YYNGEE. The CDR3 sequence: CASSVVPRAEAFF. CDR3 DNA: TGTGCCAGCAGCGTAGTCCCCAGGGCTGAAGCTTTCTTT.

The chain employs TRBV6-2 or TRBV6-3 and TRBJ1-3; maybe TRBD1 (6 bases). The CDR3 loop spans 15 amino acids. V lost 3 bases and J lost 4, with 13 bases in between. The germline V gene encodes CDR1 MNHEY and CDR2 SVGEGT. This chain's CDR3 is CASSYSGAYGNTIYF. Here the CDR3 DNA reads TGTGCCAGCAGTTATTCGGGGGCGTACGGAAACACCATATATTTT.

This clonotype was seen ten or more times. This chain joins TRBV12-3 or TRBV12-4 and TRBJ1-1; 8 nucleotides line up with TRBD1. Unmatched junction bases numbered 9, after V lost 3 bases and J lost 0 bases. This CDR3 spans 17 amino acids. As DNA, the CDR3 is TGTGCCAGCAGTTTCAGGGGGCGGGGTCTTGTGAACACTGAAGCTTTCTTT. Translating it yields CASSFRGRGLVNTEAFF.

This clonotype appeared many times. The rearrangement links TRBV7-2 to TRBJ2-6; D possibly corresponds to TRBD2 (5 bases). V gave up 2 bases and J gave up 0 bases, with 8 bases separating them. Germline lookup yields CDR1 SGHTA and CDR2 FQGNSA. The CDR3 runs to 16 residues. The CDR3 protein is CASSLSGNSGANVLTF. CDR3 coding DNA: TGTGCCAGCAGCTTATCGGGGAACTCTGGGGCCAACGTCCTGACTTTC.

V usage is TRBV15 and J usage is TRBJ2-1; 8 positions agree with TRBD2. This CDR3 contains 18 residues. CDR1 is LNHNV, CDR2 YYDKDF, per germline (reference sequence). Losses at the gene ends were 0 bases for V and 4 bases for J; bases not matched to a gene: 11. CDR3 residues: CATSRDLGGQREYNEQFF. CDR3 nucleotides: TGTGCCACCAGCAGAGATCTGGGAGGCCAGCGGGAGTACAATGAGCAGTTCTTC.

In its sample, this clonotype was seen many times. The chain combines TRBV7-2 with TRBJ2-1, with D possibly matching TRBD1 (5 bases). V dropped 5 bases and J dropped 15 bases, with 14 bases sitting between them. The CDR3 extends over 11 amino acids. From germline, CDR1 is SGHTA and CDR2 FQGNSA. CDR3 amino acids: CASSRDGARFF. CDR3 in DNA: TGTGCCAGCAGCCGTGATGGGGCCCGGTTCTTC.

The rearrangement joins TRBV6-6 to TRBJ2-7; no firm D call. CDR3 size: 12 residues. CDR1 and CDR2 (germline): MNHNY, SVGAGI (reference sequence). V was trimmed by 10 bases and J by 5 bases, leaving 15 bases between them. The CDR3 region is CATRAPRDEQYF. The CDR3 region has the DNA TGTGCCACCAGAGCTCCCCGGGACGAGCAGTACTTC.